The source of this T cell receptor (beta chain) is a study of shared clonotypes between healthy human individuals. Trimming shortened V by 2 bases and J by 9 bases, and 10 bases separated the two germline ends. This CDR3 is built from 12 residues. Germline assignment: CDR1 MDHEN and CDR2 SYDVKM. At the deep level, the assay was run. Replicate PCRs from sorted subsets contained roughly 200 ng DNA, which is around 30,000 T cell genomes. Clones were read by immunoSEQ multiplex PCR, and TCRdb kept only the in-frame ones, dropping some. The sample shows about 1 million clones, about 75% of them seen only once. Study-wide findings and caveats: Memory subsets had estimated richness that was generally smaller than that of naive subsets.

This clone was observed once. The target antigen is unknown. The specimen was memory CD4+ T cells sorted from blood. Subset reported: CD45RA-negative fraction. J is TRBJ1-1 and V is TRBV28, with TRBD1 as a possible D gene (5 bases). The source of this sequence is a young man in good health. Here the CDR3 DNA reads TGTGCCAGCAGTTTACTTTGGGGGAAAGCTTTCTTT. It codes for CASSLLWGKAFF.